The next 25 T cell receptor beta chains were all read from a single sample in a study of STAT5B mutations in CD4+ large granular lymphocyte leukemia. The method was immunoSEQ multiplex PCR; TCRdb's version includes in-frame clones alone and lacks a portion of them. The sample includes nearly 30,000 clones, 65% to 80% of them seen just once. Sample: CD4+ T cells from blood buffy coats. These receptors came from a human donor in good health.

The rearrangement links TRBV6-5 to TRBJ2-5; TRBD1 might be the D (5 bases). The CDR3 is 14 amino acids. V was pared by 5 bases and J by 1 base, with 11 bases between. CDR1 is MNHEY and CDR2 is SVGAGI in the germline V gene. CDR3 nucleotides: TGTGCCAGCAGTGGTCGACAGACCCAAGAGACCCAGTACTTC. Its protein product is CASSGRQTQETQYF.

J is TRBJ2-5 and V is TRBV6-5; D is undetermined. V gave up 4 bases and J gave up 2 bases, with 14 bases separating them. Germline V gene lookup returns CDR1 MNHEY and CDR2 SVGAGI. There are 15 residues in the CDR3. The CDR3, as DNA: TGTGCCAGCAGTTCCCTGGTGCCCGCTCAAGAGACCCAGTACTTC. Protein: CASSSLVPAQETQYF.

The chain carries TRBV27 and TRBJ2-1, with TRBD2 matching over 10 bases. The CDR3 covers 16 residues. Unmatched junction bases numbered 5, after V lost 2 bases and J lost 4 bases. The V gene's germline CDR1 is MNHEY and CDR2 SMNVEV (reference sequence). The CDR3 coding sequence is TGTGCCAGCAGTTTACGACCTAGCGGGGGTTACAATGAGCAGTTCTTC. Translated, it gives CASSLRPSGGYNEQFF.

The chain joins TRBV10-2 to TRBJ1-6; D remains unclear. This CDR3 spans 14 amino acids. Germline CDR1 and CDR2: WSHSY and SAAADI. Trimming removed 7 bases from V and 8 bases from J, with 15 bases in between. Here the CDR3 reads CASTAPEGDSPLHF. As DNA, the CDR3 is TGCGCCAGCACCGCCCCCGAAGGCGATTCACCCCTCCACTTT.

The gene calls are TRBV14 and TRBJ1-5; the D is unclear. This CDR3 region has 14 residues. V was cut by 1 base and J by 0 bases, with 4 bases left in between. CDR1 and CDR2 (germline): SGHDN, FVKESK. In nucleotides, the CDR3 is TGTGCCAGCAGCCAAGCGTATAGCAATCAGCCCCAGCATTTT. Protein product: CASSQAYSNQPQHF.

This chain joins TRBV6-5 and TRBJ2-2; D is undetermined. The CDR3 runs to 14 residues. Per germline, CDR1 MNHEY and CDR2 SVGAGI. The V gene lost 6 bases and the J gene lost 1 base, with 9 bases spanning the gap. CDR3 residues: CASRNIMNTGELFF. The CDR3 DNA reads as TGTGCCAGCAGAAACATAATGAACACCGGGGAGCTGTTTTTT.

This clone has more than one count but fewer than ten. V is TRBV29-1 and J is TRBJ1-5; TRBD1 is a possible D gene (5 bases). CDR1 is SQVTM and CDR2 is ANQGSEA in the germline V gene. The CDR3 consists of 13 residues. V lost 4 bases to trimming and J lost 3 bases, with 10 bases between them. The DNA for the CDR3 is TGCAGCGTTGCCGGGGCCTACAATCAGCCCCAGCATTTT. Translating it yields CSVAGAYNQPQHF.

This chain links TRBV11-2 with TRBJ1-2, with 9 bases that match TRBD1. The CDR3 contains 16 residues. Germline-derived CDR1 and CDR2 are SGHAT and FQNNGV. The V gene end was trimmed by 4 bases and the J gene end by 6 bases; junction bases not matched to a gene: 12. The CDR3 reads CASSSRIQDRGHGYTF. In DNA form, the CDR3 reads TGTGCCAGCAGCTCCCGTATACAGGACAGGGGACATGGCTACACCTTC.

This clone was seen a single time. The gene calls are TRBV5-1 and TRBJ2-7; D ambiguous. Trimming took 0 bases from V and 5 from J, leaving 15 bases between them. This CDR3 spans 15 amino acids. Germline loops: CDR1 SGHRS, CDR2 YFSETQ. CDR3 bases: TGCGCCAGCAGCTTGGATGCTGGAGAGATGGACGAGCAGTACTTC. Amino acid sequence: CASSLDAGEMDEQYF.

This chain connects TRBV19 to TRBJ1-5; D is possibly TRBD1 (5 bases). The CDR3 contains 14 residues. Germline V gene sequence: CDR1 LNHDA, CDR2 SQIVND (reference sequence). Trimming cost V 3 bases and J 7 bases, with 13 bases left between them. CDR3 amino acids: CASSIASKGQPQHF. For the CDR3, the DNA is TGTGCCAGTAGTATTGCCTCCAAGGGGCAGCCCCAGCATTTT.

V is TRBV5-6 and J is TRBJ1-1, with D hard to call. Germline V lookup: CDR1 SGHDT, CDR2 YYEEEE. The CDR3 extends over 15 amino acids. The V end was cut by 4 bases, the J end by 3 bases, with 16 bases between. CDR3 nucleotides: TGTGCCAGCAGCCTAGGGTCCTCGAGTTACACTGAAGCTTTCTTT. It specifies CASSLGSSSYTEAFF.

The chain employs TRBV12-5 and TRBJ1-6; TRBD1 might be the D (6 bases). Germline CDR1 is LGHNT and CDR2 is FRNRAP. The ends were cut back, 6 bases at V and 5 bases at J, with 14 bases in the middle. The CDR3 is 15 residues long. The CDR3 DNA sequence: TGTGCTAGTGGGTACCGACAGGAGGATAATTCACCCCTCCACTTT. It translates to CASGYRQEDNSPLHF.

The rearrangement links TRBV6-5 to TRBJ2-7; a weak D match, TRBD1 (6 bases). In germline, CDR1 is MNHEY, CDR2 SVGAGI. This CDR3 contains 14 residues. Trimming stripped 4 bases from V and 0 bases from J, with 10 bases between. The CDR3 here is CASSWTDSSYEQYF. The DNA for the CDR3 is TGTGCCAGCAGTTGGACAGATAGCTCCTACGAGCAGTACTTC.

The rearrangement uses TRBV6-5 and TRBJ2-1, with D unresolved. The CDR3 totals 15 residues. Germline CDR1 MNHEY, CDR2 SVGAGI. Trimming took off 2 bases at V and 8 bases at J, with 16 bases between the two ends. The CDR3 DNA reads TGTGCCAGCAGTTACCACGCCAGGCAGTGGTATGAGCAGTTCTTC. Translation: CASSYHARQWYEQFF.

The V gene is TRBV5-1, the J gene TRBJ2-3; 7 bases are shared with TRBD2. J was trimmed by 3 bases and V by 4 bases; bases with no gene match: 20. The CDR3 is 19 residues long. Germline V CDR1 and CDR2: SGHRS, YFSETQ. The CDR3: CASSPYVERGVPPTDTQYF. DNA for the CDR3: TGCGCCAGCAGCCCCTATGTAGAACGGGGGGTCCCACCGACAGATACGCAGTATTTT.

As to this clone: The same CDR3 is also encoded by other DNA sequences in this sample. This sequence joins TRBV28 and TRBJ1-2; D unresolved. CDR1 is MDHEN and CDR2 is SYDVKM in the germline V gene. V was shortened by 4 bases and J by 2 bases, with 2 bases between the two germline ends. The length of the CDR3 is 11 residues. The CDR3 is CASSSNYGYTF. In DNA, the CDR3 is TGTGCCAGCAGTTCAAACTATGGCTACACCTTC.

The gene calls are TRBV6-5 and TRBJ2-3; D gene ambiguous. Germline values: CDR1 MNHEY, CDR2 SVGAGI. The CDR3 loop spans 12 amino acids. Trimming removed 4 bases at V and 5 bases at J, with 7 bases between. CDR3 sequence: CASSSGIDTQYF. The CDR3 coding sequence is TGTGCCAGCAGTTCCGGAATAGATACGCAGTATTTT.

This chain's CDR3 is CASSRDPNTGELFF. CDR3 nucleotide sequence: TGTGCCAGCAGCAGGGATCCTAACACCGGGGAGCTGTTTTTT. V gene TRBV5-4 combines with J gene TRBJ2-2; unclear D gene. The CDR3 contains 14 residues. Germline-derived CDR1 and CDR2 are SGHNT and YYREEE (reference sequence). Trimming removed 4 bases at V and 2 bases at J, with 9 bases between.

The V call is TRBV7-2, the J call TRBJ2-1; D possibly corresponds to TRBD1 (6 bases). Germline lookup yields CDR1 SGHTA and CDR2 FQGNSA. The CDR3 runs to 13 residues. V was shortened by 2 bases and J by 8 bases, with 10 bases between the two germline ends. CDR3 sequence: CASSLLQGYEQFF. The CDR3 nucleotides read TGTGCCAGCAGCTTACTACAGGGCTATGAGCAGTTCTTC.

The V call is TRBV15, the J call TRBJ1-2, with a weak D call TRBD1 (6 bases). CDR1 is LNHNV, CDR2 YYDKDF, per germline (reference sequence). The ends were cut back, 0 bases at V and 4 bases at J, with 12 bases in the middle. The CDR3 has 15 amino acids. CDR3 nucleotides: TGTGCCACCAGCAGAGACGGAGGGGGGGCCTATGGCTACACCTTC. Translated: CATSRDGGGAYGYTF. Using reference TRBV15 and TRBJ1-2 for the parts outside the CDR3, the full variable domain is DAMVIQNPRYQVTQFGKPVTLSCSQTLNHNVMYWYQQKSSQAPKLLFHYYDKDFNNEADTPDNFQSRRPNTSFCFLDIRSPGLGDTAMYLCATSRDGGGAYGYTFGSGTRLTVV.

The chain carries TRBV5-5 and TRBJ1-3; TRBD1 might be the D (6 bases). CDR3 length: 14 residues. Germline V gives CDR1 SGHKS, CDR2 YYEKEE (reference sequence). Trimming left V 2 bases short and J 4 bases short, with 10 bases between. The CDR3 DNA is TGTGCCAGCAGCTTACAGGGTTCAGGAAACACCATATATTTT. Amino acid sequence: CASSLQGSGNTIYF.

This clone was picked up one time. V usage is TRBV5-4 and J usage is TRBJ2-1; D is possibly TRBD1 or TRBD2 (6 bases each). Germline values: CDR1 SGHNT, CDR2 YYREEE (reference sequence). The CDR3 sequence is 15 residues long. Trimming removed 2 bases from V and 2 bases from J, with 11 bases in between. The CDR3 DNA reads as TGTGCCAGCAGCTTTGACAGGAGGGCCTACAATGAGCAGTTCTTC. It specifies CASSFDRRAYNEQFF.

This chain joins TRBV28 and TRBJ2-5; maybe TRBD2 (6 bases). The CDR3 sequence is 14 residues long. The germline gives CDR1 MDHEN, CDR2 SYDVKM. Trimming removed 2 bases at V and 9 bases at J, with 16 bases between. CDR3: CASSLMGGARAQYF. The CDR3 DNA reads as TGTGCCAGCAGTTTAATGGGCGGGGCCCGGGCCCAGTACTTC.

V gene TRBV7-9 combines with J gene TRBJ2-2; tentatively, D is TRBD2 (5 bases). V was clipped by 7 bases and J by 4 bases, with 22 bases between them. Per the germline V gene, CDR1 is SEHNR and CDR2 is FQNEAQ (reference sequence). The CDR3 runs 17 residues. The CDR3 region has the DNA TGTGCCAGCACCTCTAGCATTAAGGTTGAGGGCACCGGGGAGCTGTTTTTT. This encodes CASTSSIKVEGTGELFF.

The V call is TRBV28, the J call TRBJ1-5; D possibly corresponds to TRBD1 (5 bases). The CDR3 is made up of 16 amino acids. Germline V lookup: CDR1 MDHEN, CDR2 SYDVKM. V lost 4 bases and J lost 4, with 17 bases in between. The CDR3 here is CASSSPGKQRNQPQHF. The DNA of the CDR3 is TGTGCCAGCAGTTCGCCAGGGAAACAAAGGAATCAGCCCCAGCATTTT.